The rows below give T cell receptor beta chains drawn from one sample of a study of T cell responses to AZD1222 COVID-19 vaccine. Data came from immunoSEQ multiplex PCR; TCRdb stores just in-frame clones and leaves some out. Among around 95,000 clones listed, about 87% were seen once. This specimen consisted of peripheral blood, obtained on day 0 of MenACWY control vaccination. These receptor sequences come from an adult in good health. Both conserved end residues are part of each CDR3. Each record gives: D gene, clone size, V gene, J gene, CDR3 length, CDR3 protein, CDR3 DNA. The D gene is left open where the match is weak. Some rows mark clone size as missing; the rest say once, few, many or name a class of expanded clone.

D: -; size: -; V: TRBV27; J: TRBJ1-5; length: 14; CDR3: CATSGAGGNQPQHF; DNA: TGTGCCACCTCAGGGGCCGGTGGCAATCAGCCCCAGCATTTT
D: -; size: few; V: TRBV4-2; J: TRBJ2-1; length: 14; CDR3: CASSQEGLDNEQFF; DNA: TGTGCCAGCAGCCAAGAAGGGCTGGACAATGAGCAGTTCTTC
D: TRBD2; size: -; V: TRBV3-1/TRBV3-2; J: TRBJ2-2; length: 18; CDR3: CASSPTVTGGADTGELFF; DNA: TGTGCCAGCAGCCCGACGGTGACCGGGGGGGCTGACACCGGGGAGCTGTTTTTT
D: TRBD1; size: -; V: TRBV7-9; J: TRBJ1-1; length: 19; CDR3: CASSAQHPRDSYKNTEAFF; DNA: TGTGCCAGCAGCGCACAACACCCCCGGGACAGCTACAAGAACACTGAAGCTTTCTTT
D: -; size: -; V: TRBV7-2; J: TRBJ1-6; length: 13; CDR3: CASSLLPNSPLHF; DNA: TGTGCCAGCAGCTTATTGCCTAATTCACCCCTCCACTTT
D: TRBD2; size: -; V: TRBV30; J: TRBJ2-5; length: 12; CDR3: CACISGKETQYF; DNA: TGTGCCTGTATTAGCGGGAAGGAGACCCAGTACTTC
D: -; size: -; V: TRBV28; J: TRBJ1-5; length: 12; CDR3: CASSLGGQPQHF; DNA: TGTGCCAGCAGTTTAGGGGGTCAGCCCCAGCATTTT
D: -; size: -; V: TRBV19; J: TRBJ1-1; length: 14; CDR3: CASSTNAVDTEAFF; DNA: TGTGCCAGTAGTACTAATGCGGTGGACACTGAAGCTTTCTTT
D: -; size: -; V: TRBV3-1/TRBV3-2; J: TRBJ1-5; length: 14; CDR3: CASSQERDSSPQHF; DNA: TGTGCCAGCAGCCAAGAGAGAGACAGCTCTCCCCAGCATTTT
D: -; size: -; V: TRBV7-8; J: TRBJ1-2; length: 14; CDR3: CASSLRRDSAGYTF; DNA: TGTGCCAGCAGCTTAAGGCGTGACAGTGCTGGCTACACCTTC
D: -; size: -; V: TRBV5-1; J: TRBJ1-2; length: 14; CDR3: CASSLVSGQGGYTF; DNA: TGCGCCAGCAGCTTGGTTTCGGGGCAGGGAGGCTACACCTTC
D: -; size: -; V: TRBV5-6; J: TRBJ1-2; length: 14; CDR3: CASSRRGVKYGYTF; DNA: TGTGCCAGCAGCCGGCGAGGAGTTAAGTATGGCTACACCTTC
D: -; size: -; V: TRBV7-7; J: TRBJ2-1; length: 15; CDR3: CASSLGGTAWNEQFF; DNA: TGTGCTAGCAGCTTAGGGGGGACCGCGTGGAATGAGCAGTTCTTC
D: -; size: -; V: TRBV20-1; J: TRBJ1-2; length: 14; CDR3: CSASDAGLTLGYTF; DNA: TGCAGTGCTAGTGACGCCGGACTGACACTGGGCTACACCTTC
D: TRBD1; size: few; V: TRBV14; J: TRBJ1-1; length: 12; CDR3: CASSLTGVQAFF; DNA: TGTGCCAGCAGCCTCACAGGGGTTCAAGCTTTCTTT
D: TRBD1; size: -; V: TRBV12-3/TRBV12-4; J: TRBJ1-1; length: 12; CDR3: CASSRTGPEAFF; DNA: TGTGCCAGCAGTCGGACAGGTCCTGAAGCTTTCTTT
D: -; size: -; V: TRBV30; J: TRBJ2-1; length: 14; CDR3: CAWSPGVTYNEQFF; DNA: TGTGCCTGGAGCCCAGGGGTGACCTACAATGAGCAGTTCTTC
D: -; size: -; V: TRBV21-1; J: TRBJ2-7; length: 15; CDR3: CARERPEERGYEQYF; DNA: TGTGCCAGGGAGCGGCCGGAGGAACGGGGCTACGAGCAGTACTTC
D: -; size: -; V: TRBV25-1; J: TRBJ1-4; length: 15; CDR3: CASSRPGAFNEKLFF; DNA: TGTGCCAGCAGCCGGCCCGGGGCTTTTAATGAAAAACTGTTTTTT
D: -; size: -; V: TRBV19; J: TRBJ1-2; length: 13; CDR3: CASTTPQEDGYTF; DNA: TGTGCCAGTACCACACCTCAGGAGGATGGCTACACCTTC
D: -; size: -; V: TRBV4-3; J: TRBJ2-3; length: 15; CDR3: CASSPRWGSTDTQYF; DNA: TGCGCCAGCAGCCCCCGTTGGGGATCCACAGATACGCAGTATTTT
D: -; size: -; V: TRBV5-1; J: TRBJ1-6; length: 14; CDR3: CASSPSGLDSPLHF; DNA: TGCGCCAGCAGCCCATCAGGGCTCGATTCACCCCTCCACTTT
D: -; size: -; V: TRBV27; J: TRBJ1-6; length: 14; CDR3: CASSKGRDNSPLHF; DNA: TGTGCCAGCAGTAAGGGCAGAGATAATTCACCCCTCCACTTT
D: -; size: once; V: TRBV19; J: TRBJ1-5; length: 13; CDR3: CASSMGRRQPQHF; DNA: TGTGCCAGTAGTATGGGCAGGAGGCAGCCCCAGCATTTT